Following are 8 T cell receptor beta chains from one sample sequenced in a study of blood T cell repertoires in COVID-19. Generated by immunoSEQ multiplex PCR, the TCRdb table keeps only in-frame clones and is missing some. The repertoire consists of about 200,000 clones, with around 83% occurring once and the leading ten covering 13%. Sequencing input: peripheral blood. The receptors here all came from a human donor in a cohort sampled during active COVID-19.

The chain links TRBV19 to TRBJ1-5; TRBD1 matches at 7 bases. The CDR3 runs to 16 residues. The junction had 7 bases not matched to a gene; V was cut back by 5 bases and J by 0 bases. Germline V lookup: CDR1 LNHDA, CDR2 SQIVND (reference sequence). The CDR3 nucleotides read TGTGCCAGTAGTCCCGACAGGGCATATAGCAATCAGCCCCAGCATTTT. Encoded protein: CASSPDRAYSNQPQHF.

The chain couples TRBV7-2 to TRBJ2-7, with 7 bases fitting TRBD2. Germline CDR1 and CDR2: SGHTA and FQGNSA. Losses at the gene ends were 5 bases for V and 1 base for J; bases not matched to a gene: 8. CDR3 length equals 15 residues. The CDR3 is CASSPGRRLSYEQYF. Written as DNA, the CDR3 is TGTGCCAGCAGCCCCGGGAGGCGCTTATCCTACGAGCAGTACTTC.

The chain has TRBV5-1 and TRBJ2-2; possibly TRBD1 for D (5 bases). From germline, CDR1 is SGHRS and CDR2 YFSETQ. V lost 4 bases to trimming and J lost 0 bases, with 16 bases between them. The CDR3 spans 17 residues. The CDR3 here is CASSRKTETANTGELFF. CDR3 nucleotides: TGCGCCAGCAGCCGCAAAACTGAGACAGCGAACACCGGGGAGCTGTTTTTT.

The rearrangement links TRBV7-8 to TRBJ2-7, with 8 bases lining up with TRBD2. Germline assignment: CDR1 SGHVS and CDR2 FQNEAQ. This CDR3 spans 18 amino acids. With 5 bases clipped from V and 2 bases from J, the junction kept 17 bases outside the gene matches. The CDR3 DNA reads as TGTGCCAGCAGCCACTTGGAACCCGGGAGGGCGTATGCCTACGAGCAGTACTTC. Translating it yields CASSHLEPGRAYAYEQYF.

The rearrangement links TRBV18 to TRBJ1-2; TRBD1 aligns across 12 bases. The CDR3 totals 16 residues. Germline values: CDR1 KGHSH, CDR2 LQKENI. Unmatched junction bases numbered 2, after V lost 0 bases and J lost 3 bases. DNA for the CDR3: TGTGCCAGCTCACCACCAGGGACAGGGGGCGACTATGGCTACACCTTC. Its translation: CASSPPGTGGDYGYTF.

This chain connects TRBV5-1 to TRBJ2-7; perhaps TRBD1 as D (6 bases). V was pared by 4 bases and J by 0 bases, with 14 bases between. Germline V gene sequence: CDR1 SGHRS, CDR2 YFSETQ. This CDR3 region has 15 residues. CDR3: CASSARDISSYEQYF. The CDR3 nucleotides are TGCGCCAGCAGCGCAAGGGACATTAGCTCCTACGAGCAGTACTTC.

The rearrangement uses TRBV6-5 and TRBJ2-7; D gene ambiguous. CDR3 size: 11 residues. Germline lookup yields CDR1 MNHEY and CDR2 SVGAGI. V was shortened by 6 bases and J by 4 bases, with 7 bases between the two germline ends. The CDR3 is CASRNRYEQYF. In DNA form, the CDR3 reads TGTGCCAGCAGGAACAGATACGAGCAGTACTTC.

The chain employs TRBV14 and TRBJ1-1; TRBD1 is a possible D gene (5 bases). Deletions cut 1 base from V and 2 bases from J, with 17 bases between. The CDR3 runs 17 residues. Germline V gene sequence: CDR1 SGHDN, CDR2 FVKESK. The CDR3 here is CASSQARGKGLNTEAFF. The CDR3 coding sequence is TGTGCCAGCAGCCAAGCTCGGGGGAAGGGGCTAAACACTGAAGCTTTCTTT.